The sequence of this TCR beta chain was determined in a study of T cell responses to AZD1222 COVID-19 vaccine (dated by TCRdb to about 2021). Looking at the study overall: AZD1222 recipients whose second dose came at about 4 weeks and those whose second dose came at about 12 weeks were combined into one group, since spike-specific TCR depth and breadth did not differ between the two schedules. Trial participants were enrolled by age into 18-55, 56-69 and 70-plus year subgroups, with around 150, 28 and 57 TCR-sequenced participants respectively. TCR sequencing was performed for 230 to 250 trial participants, of whom around 210 were given two doses of AZD1222 and around 25 were given two doses of MenACWY control vaccine. What the research found in general, with its limitations: No day 14 peak-response samples were available, so repertoires were characterized only after the peak T cell response. The 56-69-year group was small, and its depth increase did not reach significance, likely because of low power. After two AZD1222 doses, both the breadth and the depth of spike-specific TCRs were significantly higher than at day 0 and than in MenACWY recipients. The whole spike protein was spanned by vaccine-associated CD4 TCRs, and dominant responses were seen in regions 160-218 and 743-854. Only five or six AZD1222 recipients were SARS-CoV-2 seropositive at baseline, limiting conclusions about previously exposed vaccinees. Epitopes outside the regions mutated in the B.1.351 and B.1.1.7 variants were reportedly recognized by nearly half of the unique spike-specific TCRs. Participants were mostly white British and included more females than males, and it was suggested by the authors that clonal diversity may have been underestimated.

Turning to this clone: Its antigen is still unknown. No base quality information exists; no much larger clone differs at one position.

The CDR3 measures 15 amino acids from cysteine to phenylalanine. The kept DNA is CDR3 alone, 45 bases in frame from the first base. CDR1 and CDR2 (KGHSH, LQKENI) derive from the germline V gene. V and J are trimmed by 3 bases and 6 bases, and the gene matches miss 7 bases of the junction. Reading the label with the study, this specimen's time point is: baseline before first vaccination. Vaccinee samples were obtained from the UK trials COV001 and COV002, which included a single-blind randomized controlled phase 2/3 trial of AZD1222 (ChAdOx1 nCoV-19) in healthy adults. For TCRbeta chain sequencing, PBMC samples were collected from trial participants at day 0 and at day 28 after the second dose. The CDR3 regions of human TCRbeta chains were subjected to immunosequencing. In the authors' own workflow: Repertoire TCRs were matched against a reference library of SARS-CoV-2-specific TCRs generated with the MIRA antigen-specificity platform. Breadth was defined as the fraction of unique TCRs that were SARS-CoV-2-associated, and depth was defined as the fraction of total T cells that were SARS-CoV-2-associated. Using the MIRA data, each spike-specific TCR was assigned both to the spike region to which the TCR was reactive and to a CD4 or CD8 class. Log10-transformed breadth and depth values were compared by one-way ANOVA with Sidak's multiple comparisons tests. Here the immuneACCESS table is served through TCRdb, limited to in-frame sequences with V and J called. Missing clones are a known gap in these copies; in checked studies unresolved V genes cover under half, and the rest lacks a known reason. Clone size and V and J calls were adopted from that table, with D and trimming inferred from the DNA. Within this sample are around 130,000 clones, with 75% to 90% of them counted one time only. The top ten hold about 1.6% of the sample.

The rearranged segments are TRBV18 and TRBJ1-4; 7 bases in the middle match TRBD1. The source is an adult in good health. Specimen: peripheral blood, collected on day 0 of AZD1222 vaccination. For the CDR3, the sequence is CASSPSRGSDEKLFF. The DNA sequence reads TGTGCCAGCTCACCGTCCAGGGGGTCCGATGAAAAACTGTTTTTT.